This is a list of T cell receptor beta chains from one sample in a study of shared clonotypes between healthy human individuals. Using immunoSEQ multiplex PCR, the repertoire was profiled, and TCRdb retains in-frame clones only, with some absent. The sample has around 1.9 million clones; approximately 92% are singletons. Sequencing was carried out using naive CD8+ T cells from PBMCs. The receptors here all came from a man younger than 35 in good health. Some clones in this sample may be carry-over from other donors' samples. CDR3s include the opening cysteine and the closing phenylalanine or tryptophan. Each record gives: V gene, clone size, CDR3 length, J gene, D gene, CDR3 DNA, CDR3 protein. A D gene is named only where the DNA matches it firmly. Clone size appears in some rows only: once, few, many, or a class for an expanded clone.

v_call: TRBV13; clone_size: once; cdr3_length: 14; j_call: TRBJ1-4; d_call: NA; cdr3_nt: TGTGCCAGCAGCTTAGGGGGGGATACTGAAAAACTGTTTTTT; cdr3_aa: CASSLGGDTEKLFF
v_call: TRBV28; clone_size: NA; cdr3_length: 14; j_call: TRBJ1-1; d_call: NA; cdr3_nt: TGTGCCAGCAGGGGTGGAGAAGGGAACACTGAAGCTTTCTTT; cdr3_aa: CASRGGEGNTEAFF
v_call: TRBV2; clone_size: NA; cdr3_length: 15; j_call: TRBJ2-1; d_call: TRBD2; cdr3_nt: TGTGCCAGCAGTGACCCTGGGACTAGCGGGGTAGAGCAGTTCTTC; cdr3_aa: CASSDPGTSGVEQFF
v_call: TRBV9; clone_size: NA; cdr3_length: 15; j_call: TRBJ1-1; d_call: TRBD1; cdr3_nt: TGTGCCAGCAGCGTAACAGGGGGCGTGAACACTGAAGCTTTCTTT; cdr3_aa: CASSVTGGVNTEAFF
v_call: TRBV15; clone_size: few; cdr3_length: 14; j_call: TRBJ1-5; d_call: TRBD1; cdr3_nt: TGTGCCACCAGCAGTAGAGGGGGCGGGCAGCCCCAGCATTTT; cdr3_aa: CATSSRGGGQPQHF
v_call: TRBV15; clone_size: NA; cdr3_length: 14; j_call: TRBJ2-7; d_call: TRBD1; cdr3_nt: TGTGCCACCAGCATCGACAGGGTCACCTACGAGCAGTACTTC; cdr3_aa: CATSIDRVTYEQYF
v_call: TRBV28; clone_size: NA; cdr3_length: 17; j_call: TRBJ1-5; d_call: NA; cdr3_nt: TGTGCCAGCAGTTTACGGAGGGTAGTCGGGCGGGGTCAGCCCCAGCATTTT; cdr3_aa: CASSLRRVVGRGQPQHF
v_call: TRBV28; clone_size: NA; cdr3_length: 15; j_call: TRBJ2-7; d_call: NA; cdr3_nt: TGTGCCAGCAGTTTATTGTCGGGCAGCGACTACGAGCAGTACTTC; cdr3_aa: CASSLLSGSDYEQYF
v_call: TRBV6-5; clone_size: once; cdr3_length: 14; j_call: TRBJ1-2; d_call: NA; cdr3_nt: TGTGCCAGCAGTTTTCAGGACGGGGACTATGGCTACACCTTC; cdr3_aa: CASSFQDGDYGYTF
v_call: TRBV2; clone_size: NA; cdr3_length: 15; j_call: TRBJ2-3; d_call: TRBD2; cdr3_nt: TGTGCCAGCACTTTACTAGCGGAAAGCACAGATACGCAGTATTTT; cdr3_aa: CASTLLAESTDTQYF
v_call: TRBV27; clone_size: NA; cdr3_length: 16; j_call: TRBJ2-1; d_call: TRBD1; cdr3_nt: TGTGCCAGCAGTGACAGGGGACTCGTCTCCTACAATGAGCAGTTCTTC; cdr3_aa: CASSDRGLVSYNEQFF
v_call: TRBV9; clone_size: NA; cdr3_length: 17; j_call: TRBJ2-3; d_call: TRBD2; cdr3_nt: TGTGCCAGCAGCGTAGGTTCGAGCGGGAGGGTCTCAGATACGCAGTATTTT; cdr3_aa: CASSVGSSGRVSDTQYF
v_call: TRBV5-1; clone_size: NA; cdr3_length: 18; j_call: TRBJ2-7; d_call: TRBD2; cdr3_nt: TGCGCCAGCAGCTTGGGGAGACTAGCGGGAGGCCTGGCCTACGAGCAGTACTTC; cdr3_aa: CASSLGRLAGGLAYEQYF
v_call: TRBV11-2; clone_size: NA; cdr3_length: 13; j_call: TRBJ2-3; d_call: NA; cdr3_nt: TGTGCCAGCAGTCTCTCGGCAAGAGATACGCAGTATTTT; cdr3_aa: CASSLSARDTQYF
v_call: TRBV29-1; clone_size: few; cdr3_length: 11; j_call: TRBJ1-1; d_call: NA; cdr3_nt: TGCAGCGTTATGTTGAACACTGAAGCTTTCTTT; cdr3_aa: CSVMLNTEAFF
v_call: TRBV14; clone_size: NA; cdr3_length: 16; j_call: TRBJ2-7; d_call: NA; cdr3_nt: TGTGCCAGCAGCCAAGGAGGGGGACCTCAGGGCTACGAGCAGTACTTC; cdr3_aa: CASSQGGGPQGYEQYF
v_call: TRBV7-9; clone_size: NA; cdr3_length: 14; j_call: TRBJ2-2; d_call: NA; cdr3_nt: TGTGCCAGCGGACGGACTGCGAACACCGGGGAGCTGTTTTTT; cdr3_aa: CASGRTANTGELFF
v_call: TRBV11-2; clone_size: NA; cdr3_length: 16; j_call: TRBJ1-1; d_call: NA; cdr3_nt: TGTGCCAGCAGCTTAAGGGTAGCCGGAGGGAACACTGAAGCTTTCTTT; cdr3_aa: CASSLRVAGGNTEAFF
v_call: TRBV27; clone_size: NA; cdr3_length: 17; j_call: TRBJ2-1; d_call: TRBD2; cdr3_nt: TGTGCCAGCAGTTTTTCCCCGACTAGCGGGAGGAGGGATGAGCAGTTCTTC; cdr3_aa: CASSFSPTSGRRDEQFF
v_call: TRBV11-3; clone_size: few; cdr3_length: 15; j_call: TRBJ2-3; d_call: TRBD2; cdr3_nt: TGTGCCAGCAGCATGGGACTAGCGGACACAGATACGCAGTATTTT; cdr3_aa: CASSMGLADTDTQYF
v_call: TRBV27; clone_size: NA; cdr3_length: 15; j_call: TRBJ2-7; d_call: TRBD1; cdr3_nt: TGTGCCAGCAGTTTACGGGGGACAGGGGGGTACGAGCAGTACTTC; cdr3_aa: CASSLRGTGGYEQYF
v_call: TRBV5-6; clone_size: NA; cdr3_length: 14; j_call: TRBJ2-5; d_call: NA; cdr3_nt: TGTGCCAGCAGCTTCCGATACATCCAAGAGACCCAGTACTTC; cdr3_aa: CASSFRYIQETQYF
v_call: TRBV9; clone_size: NA; cdr3_length: 15; j_call: TRBJ1-3; d_call: NA; cdr3_nt: TGTGCCAGCAGCGCGATACAGGGTGCGAGAAACACCATATATTTT; cdr3_aa: CASSAIQGARNTIYF
v_call: TRBV29-1; clone_size: NA; cdr3_length: 14; j_call: TRBJ2-1; d_call: TRBD2; cdr3_nt: TGCAGCGCCGCGGCGGGGGTCTCCTACAATGAGCAGTTCTTC; cdr3_aa: CSAAAGVSYNEQFF
v_call: TRBV7-9; clone_size: NA; cdr3_length: 15; j_call: TRBJ1-2; d_call: NA; cdr3_nt: TGTGCCAGCAGCCGACCGTTAGGGGGGGCTTATGGCTACACCTTC; cdr3_aa: CASSRPLGGAYGYTF
v_call: TRBV7-9; clone_size: NA; cdr3_length: 15; j_call: TRBJ2-7; d_call: TRBD2; cdr3_nt: TGTGCCAGCAGCTCCGGACTAGCGAGCTCCTACGAGCAGTACTTC; cdr3_aa: CASSSGLASSYEQYF
v_call: TRBV4-1; clone_size: NA; cdr3_length: 17; j_call: TRBJ1-2; d_call: TRBD1; cdr3_nt: TGCGCCAGCAGCCAACTCATACGGACAGGGGAAGGCTATGGCTACACCTTC; cdr3_aa: CASSQLIRTGEGYGYTF
v_call: TRBV27; clone_size: NA; cdr3_length: 14; j_call: TRBJ2-1; d_call: TRBD2; cdr3_nt: TGTGCCAGCAGTTGGTCCGGCGGGGGTAATGAGCAGTTCTTC; cdr3_aa: CASSWSGGGNEQFF